These T cell receptor beta chains were read from a single sample in a study of blood T cell repertoires in COVID-19. Here immunoSEQ multiplex PCR was the method, and the copy in TCRdb shows in-frame clones only, minus some. Altogether some 300,000 clones are present, 89% being singletons, with the ten largest covering 1.7%. The sequenced sample consisted of PBMCs or T cells enriched from blood (not recorded which). These receptors originate from a middle-aged woman who had recovered from COVID-19. Each CDR3 is given with its conserved first and last residue. The order of the fields is D gene, V gene, clone size, J gene, CDR3 DNA, CDR3 protein. A D gene is named only where the DNA matches it firmly. The size of a clone is reported for some rows only, either as once, few or many, or as a class for expanded clones.

>NA|TRBV18|NA|TRBJ1-6
TGTGCCAGCTCACCGGGGGCAGATGGATGGTCACCCCTCCACTTT
CASSPGADGWSPLHF
>TRBD1|TRBV2|once|TRBJ2-7
TGTGCCAGCAGTGATGACAGGGAGCTCGCCCACGAGCAGTACTTC
CASSDDRELAHEQYF
>NA|TRBV21-1|NA|TRBJ1-2
TGTGCCAGCAGCAAAGAGTATAGTAGGGACAGCAAAGGGGGCTACACCTTC
CASSKEYSRDSKGGYTF
>TRBD2|TRBV5-1|once|TRBJ2-7
TGCGCCAGCAGCATTGCTAGCGGGGGGCCGAGCTCCTACGAGCAGTACTTC
CASSIASGGPSSYEQYF
>TRBD2|TRBV7-2|NA|TRBJ2-7
TGTGCCAGCAGCCCAGCCGGGACTAGCCCATCCCACGAGCAGTACTTC
CASSPAGTSPSHEQYF
>NA|TRBV21-1|NA|TRBJ1-1
TGTGCCAGCAGCAAAGGTGGGGCGGGAGTGAACACTGAAGCTTTCTTT
CASSKGGAGVNTEAFF
>NA|TRBV30|NA|TRBJ1-6
TGTGCCTGCGAGGCCAGGGGCGGGTATTCACCCCTCCACTTT
CACEARGGYSPLHF
>NA|TRBV6-5|NA|TRBJ1-6
TGTGCCAGCAATCAGGGCTCCTATAATTCACCCCTCCACTTT
CASNQGSYNSPLHF
>TRBD1|TRBV6-5|NA|TRBJ1-1
TGTGCCAGCAGCCCCAGACAGGGTAGCGCTGAAGCTTTCTTT
CASSPRQGSAEAFF
>TRBD2|TRBV4-3|once|TRBJ2-4
TGCGCCAGCAGCCAAGAAAGCCGCGGGAGGGCGGCCAAAAACATTCAGTACTTC
CASSQESRGRAAKNIQYF
>NA|TRBV6-5|NA|TRBJ1-2
TGTGCCAGCAGTAACCAGGGCAATGGTGATGGCTACACCTTC
CASSNQGNGDGYTF
>NA|TRBV9|NA|TRBJ1-2
TGTGCCAGCAGCGTAGTTGGGGGGTTGGTCTATGGCTACACCTTC
CASSVVGGLVYGYTF
>TRBD1|TRBV27|NA|TRBJ2-7
TGTGCCAGCAGTTTATCTCCTCGTGGCCCTGACAGGGGCAACAACTGGCAGTACTTC
CASSLSPRGPDRGNNWQYF
>TRBD1|TRBV4-3|NA|TRBJ1-1
TGCGCCAGCAGCCAAGAGACAGGGGTGAACACTGAAGCTTTCTTT
CASSQETGVNTEAFF
>TRBD1|TRBV6-2/TRBV6-3|NA|TRBJ1-3
TGTGCCAGCAGTGACCACAGGGGAAACTCTGGAAACACCATATATTTT
CASSDHRGNSGNTIYF
>TRBD2|TRBV6-5|NA|TRBJ2-7
TGTGCCAGCAGGTCGATGACTAGCGGGGGCTACGAGCAGTACTTC
CASRSMTSGGYEQYF
>TRBD1|TRBV18|NA|TRBJ2-7
TGTGCCAGCTCACCACGGGAGACAGGGAGCGTCTACGAGCAGTACTTC
CASSPRETGSVYEQYF
>NA|TRBV5-1|few|TRBJ1-5
TGCGCCAGCAGCTTGGAGCCAGGGAGGGACCAGCCCCAGCATTTT
CASSLEPGRDQPQHF
>NA|TRBV19|NA|TRBJ1-4
TGTGCCAGTACCTGGCAGGGAAATGAAAAACTGTTTTTT
CASTWQGNEKLFF
>NA|TRBV4-1|NA|TRBJ1-1
TGCGCCAGCAGCCACCCCAAGGGAGGAATGAACACTGAAGCTTTCTTT
CASSHPKGGMNTEAFF
>TRBD1|TRBV18|NA|TRBJ1-6
TGTGCCAGCTCAAAGACAGGGGGCGAGAATTCACCCCTCCACTTT
CASSKTGGENSPLHF
>TRBD1|TRBV18|NA|TRBJ1-1
TGTGCCAGCTCACCCGGGACAGGGACGGGTACTGAAGCTTTCTTT
CASSPGTGTGTEAFF
>NA|TRBV12-3/TRBV12-4|NA|TRBJ1-2
TGTGCCAGCAGGAAACAGGGCTACTATGGCTACACCTTC
CASRKQGYYGYTF
>TRBD1|TRBV9|NA|TRBJ1-2
TGTGCCAGCAGCGTAGCCCGGACAGGGGCGGACTATGGCTACACCTTC
CASSVARTGADYGYTF
>NA|TRBV7-2|NA|TRBJ2-5
TGTGCCAGCAGCTCAACAGGGGGGGGAGAGACCCAGTACTTC
CASSSTGGGETQYF
>NA|TRBV18|NA|TRBJ1-1
TGTGCCAGCTCACCACTGCCGGGAATTGAAAAAGCTTTCTTT
CASSPLPGIEKAFF
>TRBD2|TRBV29-1|NA|TRBJ2-3
TGCAGCGTTGGCGGGAGGGTAGATACGCAGTATTTT
CSVGGRVDTQYF
>TRBD2|TRBV3-1/TRBV3-2|few|TRBJ2-1
TGTGCCAGCAGCCAAGAGAGCGGGCAACTAGCGGGAGCGGGTGAGCAGTTCTTC
CASSQESGQLAGAGEQFF
>TRBD1|TRBV18|NA|TRBJ1-4
TGTGCCAGCTCACGAGGAGGGGGCGTAGAAAAACTGTTTTTT
CASSRGGGVEKLFF
>NA|TRBV3-1/TRBV3-2|few|TRBJ1-5
TGTGCCAGCAGCCAAGCAGCAGGGGTTAGTCAGCCCCAGCATTTT
CASSQAAGVSQPQHF
>TRBD1|TRBV7-8|NA|TRBJ1-1
TGTGCCAGCAGCTTACAGGGGGAGTACACTGAAGCTTTCTTT
CASSLQGEYTEAFF
>TRBD1|TRBV29-1|NA|TRBJ1-2
TGCAGCGCTACCGGGACAGGGTATGGCTACACCTTC
CSATGTGYGYTF
>NA|TRBV30|NA|TRBJ2-1
TGTGCCTCTGCCAGGGCCAAGGCAGAGCAGTTCTTC
CASARAKAEQFF
>NA|TRBV18|NA|TRBJ1-6
TGTGCCAGCTCACCACTTAGTAACAGGGCGAATTCACCCCTCCACTTT
CASSPLSNRANSPLHF
>TRBD1|TRBV7-2|NA|TRBJ1-2
TGTGCCAGCAGCTTAGTGACAGGGGGCGCAACACAGTATGGCTACACCTTC
CASSLVTGGATQYGYTF
>NA|TRBV30|NA|TRBJ1-2
TGTGCCTGGAGTGTAGGGGTCGGCTACACCTTC
CAWSVGVGYTF
>TRBD1|TRBV7-9|few|TRBJ1-3
TGTGCCAGCAGCAGGGACAGCAGCTCTGGAAACACCATATATTTT
CASSRDSSSGNTIYF
>NA|TRBV9|NA|TRBJ2-6
TGTGCCAGCAGCGTAGGTAGCTCTGGGGCCAACGTCCTGACTTTC
CASSVGSSGANVLTF
>NA|TRBV28|NA|TRBJ2-7
TGTGCCAGCAGTCCTCCCCAGGCCTTATCGGAGCAGTACTTC
CASSPPQALSEQYF
>NA|TRBV5-5|NA|TRBJ1-2
TGTGCCAGCAGCCATGGAGGCAGCCTCCCCTATGGCTACACCTTC
CASSHGGSLPYGYTF
>TRBD1|TRBV19|NA|TRBJ2-7
TGTGCCAGTAGTCGACAGGGATTATCCTACGAGCAGTACTTC
CASSRQGLSYEQYF
>NA|TRBV6-5|NA|TRBJ2-3
TGTGCCAGCACTCAAACGGGCACAGATACGCAGTATTTT
CASTQTGTDTQYF
>NA|TRBV5-8|NA|TRBJ1-6
TGTGCCAGCAGCCCCAGGGTGATGAATTCACCCCTCCACTTT
CASSPRVMNSPLHF
>NA|TRBV6-6|NA|TRBJ1-2
TGTGCCAGCAGCCTAGAACGACAGGTGGAAGGCTACACCTTC
CASSLERQVEGYTF
>TRBD1|TRBV7-2|NA|TRBJ1-3
TGTGCCAGCAGCTTAGGGCAGGGGGCAGGGGGAAACACCATATATTTT
CASSLGQGAGGNTIYF
>NA|TRBV5-1|NA|TRBJ2-3
TGCGCCAGCAGCTTATGGGGGGGCACAGATACGCAGTATTTT
CASSLWGGTDTQYF